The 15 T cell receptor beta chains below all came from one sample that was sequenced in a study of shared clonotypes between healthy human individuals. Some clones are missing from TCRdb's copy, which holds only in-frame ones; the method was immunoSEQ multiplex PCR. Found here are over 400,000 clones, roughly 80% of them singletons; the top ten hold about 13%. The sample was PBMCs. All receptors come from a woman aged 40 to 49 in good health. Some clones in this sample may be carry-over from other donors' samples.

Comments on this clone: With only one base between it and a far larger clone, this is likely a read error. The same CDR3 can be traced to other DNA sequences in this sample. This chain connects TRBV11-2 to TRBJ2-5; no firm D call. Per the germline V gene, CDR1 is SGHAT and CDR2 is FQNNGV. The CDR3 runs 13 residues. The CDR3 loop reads CASSLGHQETQYF. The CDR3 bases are TGTGCCAGCAGCTTGGGCCACCAAGAGACACAGTACTTC.

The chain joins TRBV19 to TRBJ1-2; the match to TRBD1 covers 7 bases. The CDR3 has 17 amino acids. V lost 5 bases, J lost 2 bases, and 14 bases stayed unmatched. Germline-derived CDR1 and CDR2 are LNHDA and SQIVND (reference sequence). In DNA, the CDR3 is TGTGCCAGTAGTCCTAACGGGGACAGAACATCAAACTATGGCTACACCTTC. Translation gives CASSPNGDRTSNYGYTF.

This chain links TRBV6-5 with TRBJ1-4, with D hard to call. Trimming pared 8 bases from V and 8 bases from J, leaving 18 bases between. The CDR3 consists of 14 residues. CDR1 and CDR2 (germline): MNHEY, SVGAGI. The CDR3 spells CASSLLGIGEKLFF. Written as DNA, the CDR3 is TGTGCCAGCTCCTTATTGGGGATAGGAGAAAAACTGTTTTTT.

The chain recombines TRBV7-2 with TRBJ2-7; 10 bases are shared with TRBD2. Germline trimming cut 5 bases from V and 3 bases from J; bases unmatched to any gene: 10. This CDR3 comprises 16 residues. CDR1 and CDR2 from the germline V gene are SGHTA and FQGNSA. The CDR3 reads CASSRAPLAGVYEQYF. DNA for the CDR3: TGTGCCAGCAGCCGGGCGCCCCTAGCGGGAGTCTACGAGCAGTACTTC.

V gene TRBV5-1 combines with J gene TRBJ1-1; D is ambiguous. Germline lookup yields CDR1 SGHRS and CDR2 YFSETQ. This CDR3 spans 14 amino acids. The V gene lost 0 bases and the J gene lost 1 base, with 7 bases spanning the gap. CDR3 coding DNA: TGCGCCAGCAGCTTGGAGGTGAGGAACACTGAAGCTTTCTTT. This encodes CASSLEVRNTEAFF.

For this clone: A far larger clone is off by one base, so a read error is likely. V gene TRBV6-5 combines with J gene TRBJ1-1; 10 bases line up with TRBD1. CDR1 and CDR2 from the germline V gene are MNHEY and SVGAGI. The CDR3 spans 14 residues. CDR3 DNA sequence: TGTGCCGGCAGTTTAAGGACAGGGGGCACTGAAGCTTTCTTT. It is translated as CAGSLRTGGTEAFF.

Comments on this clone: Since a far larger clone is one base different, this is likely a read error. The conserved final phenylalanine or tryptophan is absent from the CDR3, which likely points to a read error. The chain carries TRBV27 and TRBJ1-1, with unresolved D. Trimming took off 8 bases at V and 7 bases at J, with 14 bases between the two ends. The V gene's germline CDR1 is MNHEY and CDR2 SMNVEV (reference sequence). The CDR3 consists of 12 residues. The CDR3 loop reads CASHPNGFEAFL. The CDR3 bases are TGTGCCAGCCATCCTAACGGATTTGAAGCTTTCCTT.

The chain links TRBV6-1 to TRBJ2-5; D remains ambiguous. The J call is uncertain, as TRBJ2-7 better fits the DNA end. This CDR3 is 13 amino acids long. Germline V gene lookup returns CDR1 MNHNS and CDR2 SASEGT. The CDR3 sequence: CASSEWQTYEQYF. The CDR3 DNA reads TGTGCCAGCAGTGAATGGCAGACCTACGAGCAGTACTTC.

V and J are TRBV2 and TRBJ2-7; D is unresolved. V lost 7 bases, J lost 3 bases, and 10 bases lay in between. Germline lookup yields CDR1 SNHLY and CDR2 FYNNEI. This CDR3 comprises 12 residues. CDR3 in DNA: TGTGCCAGCAAGACGACCAACTACGAGCAGTACTTC. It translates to CASKTTNYEQYF.

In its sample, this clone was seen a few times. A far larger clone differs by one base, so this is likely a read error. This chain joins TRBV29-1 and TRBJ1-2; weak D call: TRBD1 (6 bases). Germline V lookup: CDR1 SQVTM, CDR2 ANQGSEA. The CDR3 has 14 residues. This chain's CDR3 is CSVTSLRDNDGYAF. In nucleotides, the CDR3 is TGCAGCGTTACCTCCCTCCGGGACAACGATGGCTACGCCTTC.

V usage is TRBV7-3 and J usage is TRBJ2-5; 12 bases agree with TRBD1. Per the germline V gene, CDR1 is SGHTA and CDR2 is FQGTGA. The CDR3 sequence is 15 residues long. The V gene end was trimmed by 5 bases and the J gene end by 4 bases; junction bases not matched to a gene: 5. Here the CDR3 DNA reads TGTGCCAGCAGCCGCGGGACAGGGGGCCCAGAGACCCAGTACTTC. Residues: CASSRGTGGPETQYF.

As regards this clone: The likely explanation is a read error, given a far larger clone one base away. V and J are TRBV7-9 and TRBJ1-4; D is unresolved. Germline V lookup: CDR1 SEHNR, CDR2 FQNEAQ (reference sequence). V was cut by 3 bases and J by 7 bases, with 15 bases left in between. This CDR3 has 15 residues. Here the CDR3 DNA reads TGTGCCAGCAGCTTCGGGCCCCCTGATTGTGAAAAACTGTTTTTT. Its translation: CASSFGPPDCEKLFF. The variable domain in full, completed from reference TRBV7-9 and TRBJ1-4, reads DTGVSQNPRHKITKRGQNVTFRCDPISEHNRLYWYRQTLGQGPEFLTYFQNEAQLEKSRLLSDRFSAERPKGSFSTLEIQRTEQGDSAMYLCASSFGPPDCEKLFFGSGTQLSVL.

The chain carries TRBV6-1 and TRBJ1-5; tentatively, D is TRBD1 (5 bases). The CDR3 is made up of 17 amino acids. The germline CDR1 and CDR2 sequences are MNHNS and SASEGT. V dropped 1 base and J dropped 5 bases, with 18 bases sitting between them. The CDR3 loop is CASSEGYGGIGHQPQHF. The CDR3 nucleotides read TGTGCCAGCAGTGAAGGGTACGGGGGAATAGGGCATCAGCCCCAGCATTTT.

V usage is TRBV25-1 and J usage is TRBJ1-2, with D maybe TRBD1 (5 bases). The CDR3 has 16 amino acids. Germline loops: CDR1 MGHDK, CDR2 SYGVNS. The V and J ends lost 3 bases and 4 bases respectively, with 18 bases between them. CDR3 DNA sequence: TGTGCCAGCAGTGACGCGCAGAATGGGGACCTCTATGGCTACACCTTC. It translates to CASSDAQNGDLYGYTF.

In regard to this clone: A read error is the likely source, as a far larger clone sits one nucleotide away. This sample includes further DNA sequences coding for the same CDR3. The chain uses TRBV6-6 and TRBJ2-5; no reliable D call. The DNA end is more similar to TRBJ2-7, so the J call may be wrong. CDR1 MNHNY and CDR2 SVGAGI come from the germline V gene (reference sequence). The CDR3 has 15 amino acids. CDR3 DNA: TGTGCCAGCAGTTACTCGAGTACGGCCTCCTACGAGCAGTACTTC. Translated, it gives CASSYSSTASYEQYF.